One and the same sample provided the 5 T cell receptor beta chains below, sequenced in a study of blood T cells in healthy people across ages. Through a sample-barcoded 5' primer and a J-beta primer mix, a second PCR was run for roughly 6 to 12 cycles. MiXCR, applied by TCRdb to the 5' RACE reads, yields one record per CDR3 protein. Altogether 800,000 or so distinct CDR3 sequences are present, around 25% being singletons, with the ten largest covering more than 3%. The same specimen was also included in a second study, on T cells of mothers and their children.

What was sequenced was blood. The receptors derive from a boy aged 5-17 years in good health.

This clonotype was recorded a few times. V usage is TRBV4-3 and J usage is TRBJ1-5; D is possibly TRBD1 (5 bases). The CDR3 totals 15 residues. Trimming took 5 bases from V and 0 from J, leaving 11 bases between them. CDR1 is LGHNA, CDR2 YSLEER, per germline. The CDR3 spells CASSRQLNSNQPQHF. In DNA form, the CDR3 reads TGCGCCAGCAGCAGACAGCTTAATAGCAATCAGCCCCAGCATTTT.

The chain combines TRBV9 with TRBJ2-2; perhaps TRBD2 as D (6 bases). The CDR3 runs to 16 residues. V was trimmed by 0 bases and J by 1 base, leaving 10 bases between them. Germline V gene lookup returns CDR1 SGDLS and CDR2 YYNGEE. The CDR3 DNA follows: TGTGCCAGCAGCGTAGGGAGGGGCCTGAACACCGGGGAGCTGTTTTTT. Protein: CASSVGRGLNTGELFF.

The chain combines TRBV5-1 with TRBJ1-1; 9 bases match TRBD1. This CDR3 contains 15 residues. The V gene end was trimmed by 4 bases and the J gene end by 5 bases; junction bases not matched to a gene: 9. Germline CDR1 and CDR2: SGHRS and YFSETQ. CDR3 sequence: CASSAGQGRVTEAFF. CDR3 sequence (DNA): TGCGCCAGCAGCGCGGGACAGGGACGGGTAACTGAAGCTTTCTTT.

This clonotype came up a few times. V gene TRBV7-9 combines with J gene TRBJ2-5; 8 nucleotides line up with TRBD1. Germline CDR1 reads SEHNR; CDR2 reads FQNEAQ (reference sequence). Trimming took 3 bases from V and 4 from J; bases not matched to a gene: 7. The CDR3 runs to 15 residues. In DNA, the CDR3 is TGTGCCAGCAGCTTTTCTATCACAGGGGGAGAGACCCAGTACTTC. Translating gives CASSFSITGGETQYF.

This clonotype showed up just a few times. Germline is not matched at one junction end, which may reflect a read error. The chain is built from TRBV5-6 and TRBJ2-5, with a weak D call TRBD1 (6 bases). The V gene's germline CDR1 is SGHDT and CDR2 YYEEEE. The CDR3 contains 13 residues. CDR3 nucleotide sequence: TGTGCCAGCAGCTGGCAGGGACAAGAGACCCAGCACTTC. Protein: CASSWQGQETQHF.